One and the same sample provided the 6 T cell receptor beta chains below, sequenced in a study of technical replicates of blood from a handful of donors. Only in-frame clones appear in the TCRdb table, and some are missing; sequencing was by immunoSEQ multiplex PCR. The sample lists about 73,000 clones, 93% occurring once. Sequencing was performed on T cells isolated from PBMCs. The receptors stem from a human donor in good health.

The genes are TRBV13 and TRBJ2-1, with TRBD1 matching over 7 bases. The germline V gene encodes CDR1 PRHDT and CDR2 FYEKMQ (reference sequence). The CDR3 has 15 amino acids. Trimming at V came to 5 bases and at J to 2 bases, leaving 6 bases not matched to a gene. CDR3 in amino acids: CASSPRQGPYNEQFF. DNA for the CDR3: TGTGCCAGCAGCCCCCGACAGGGACCCTACAATGAGCAGTTCTTC. Combining the CDR3 with reference TRBV13 and TRBJ2-1 gives the whole variable domain AAGVIQSPRHLIKEKRETATLKCYPIPRHDTVYWYQQGPGQDPQFLISFYEKMQSDKGSIPDRFSAQQFSDYHSELNMSSLELGDSALYFCASSPRQGPYNEQFFGPGTRLTVL.

The J gene is TRBJ1-2, the V gene TRBV14, with 8 nucleotides matching TRBD1. V trimming: 8 bases; J trimming: 5 bases; junction bases outside the gene matches: 13. CDR3 size: 15 residues. Germline V gene data show CDR1 as SGHDN and CDR2 as FVKESK. CDR3 in amino acids: CASRPSGGTGYGYTF. The CDR3, as DNA: TGTGCCAGCCGTCCCTCCGGTGGGACAGGATATGGCTACACCTTC.

On this clone itself: One junction end disagrees with the germline gene, perhaps due to a read error. The chain's CDR3 is CSVEVTGGYYNEQFF. The CDR3 region has the DNA TGCAGCGTCGAAGTGACAGGCGGCTATTACAATGAGCAGTTCTTC. The chain joins TRBV29-1 to TRBJ2-1, with D possibly matching TRBD1 (6 bases). This CDR3 is 15 amino acids long. From germline, CDR1 is SQVTM and CDR2 ANQGSEA.

This chain uses TRBV30 with TRBJ1-2, with TRBD1 matching 9 bases. The CDR3 is 13 residues long. J gave up 8 bases and V 8 bases, and 12 bases lay outside the gene matches. The germline CDR1 and CDR2 sequences are GTSNPN and SVGIG (reference sequence). This chain's CDR3 is CALNTGTGSGYTF. The DNA for the CDR3 is TGTGCCCTAAACACCGGGACAGGGAGCGGCTACACCTTC.

V is TRBV27 and J is TRBJ2-1; D call uncertain. This CDR3 contains 11 residues. The germline V and J ends were trimmed by 5 bases and 5 bases, with 4 bases remaining between them. Germline CDR1 reads MNHEY; CDR2 reads SMNVEV (reference sequence). CDR3 sequence: CASSLHNEQFF. The CDR3 region has the DNA TGTGCCAGCAGTCTACACAATGAGCAGTTCTTC.

The chain uses TRBV4-1 and TRBJ2-4, with D possibly being TRBD1 (6 bases). Germline lookup yields CDR1 MGHRA and CDR2 YSYEKL. V lost 0 bases and J 0 bases, leaving 15 bases between the germline ends. This CDR3 contains 18 residues. In DNA form, the CDR3 reads TGCGCCAGCAGCCAAGATGATCGAGGGGGTACAGCCAAAAACATTCAGTACTTC. Its translation is CASSQDDRGGTAKNIQYF.